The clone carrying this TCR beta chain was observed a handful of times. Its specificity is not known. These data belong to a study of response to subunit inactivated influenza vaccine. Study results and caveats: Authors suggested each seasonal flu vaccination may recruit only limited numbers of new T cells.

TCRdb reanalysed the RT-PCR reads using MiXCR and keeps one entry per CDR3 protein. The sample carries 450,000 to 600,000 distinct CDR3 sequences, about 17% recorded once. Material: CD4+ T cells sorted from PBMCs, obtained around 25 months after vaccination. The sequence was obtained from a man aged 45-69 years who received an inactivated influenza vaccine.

CDR3 protein: CASSLASLAAEQFF. Here the CDR3 DNA reads TGTGCCAGCAGTTTAGCCTCCCTGGCGGCAGAGCAGTTCTTC. This sequence joins TRBV12-3 or TRBV12-4 and TRBJ2-1; no reliable D call. The CDR3 loop spans 14 amino acids. The V gene lost 0 bases and the J gene lost 10 bases, with 13 bases spanning the gap.